This section outlines one TCR beta chain sequence together with its context. The data were taken from a study of blood T cell repertoires in COVID-19. Turning to the study itself: Nucleic acid was either cDNA or gDNA, and it came from T cells, B-cell-depleted T cells, or PBMCs.

CDR1 and CDR2 from the germline V gene are SGHRS and YFSETQ. V was trimmed by 0 bases and J by 0 bases, leaving 6 bases between them. This CDR3 has 14 amino acids. Original data processing: Reference gene primer amplification in the assay estimated nucleated cell counts. This table comes from immunoSEQ multiplex PCR, and its TCRdb copy is limited to in-frame clones, with some not included. That table supplies the V and J calls and clone size; D and trimming were determined from the DNA. Found here are 150,000 or so clones, more than 60% of them singletons; the top ten hold around 9.5%. This clonotype was sampled from a woman in her fifties or sixties with active or convalescent COVID-19. The V gene is TRBV5-1, the J gene TRBJ1-1; D gene uncertain. Specimen: peripheral blood. The DNA of the CDR3 is TGCGCCAGCAGCTTGGACACCATGAACACTGAAGCTTTCTTT. This translates into CASSLDTMNTEAFF.